Shown below are 10 T cell receptor beta chains from a single sample sequenced in a study of shared clonotypes between healthy human individuals. Assay used: immunoSEQ multiplex PCR; TCRdb lists only in-frame clones, some missing. This table holds about 2.4 million clones, around nine tenths found once. Sequences were obtained from naive CD4+ T cells sorted from blood. Described subset: CD45RA+ positively selected. Receptors originate from a young man in good health.

The V and J genes are TRBV4-3 and TRBJ2-1, with 7 bases matching TRBD2. V was clipped by 1 base and J by 8 bases; unmatched bases: 2. The germline V gene encodes CDR1 LGHNA and CDR2 YSLEER. The CDR3 is 13 residues long. In nucleotides, the CDR3 is TGCGCCAGCAGCCAAGGACTAGCCGATGAGCAGTTCTTC. Translation gives CASSQGLADEQFF.

Comments on this clone: The same CDR3 can be traced to other DNA sequences in this sample. The J gene is TRBJ2-1, the V gene TRBV5-1; D is undetermined. This CDR3 spans 15 amino acids. Germline V gene sequence: CDR1 SGHRS, CDR2 YFSETQ. V was trimmed by 0 bases and J by 2 bases, leaving 9 bases between them. The CDR3 here is CASSLGGGPYNEQFF. CDR3 coding DNA: TGCGCCAGCAGCTTGGGTGGCGGCCCCTACAATGAGCAGTTCTTC. The whole variable domain, remainder taken from reference TRBV5-1 and TRBJ2-1, is KAGVTQTPRYLIKTRGQQVTLSCSPISGHRSVSWYQQTPGQGLQFLFEYFSETQRNKGNFPGRFSGRQFSNSRSEMNVSTLELGDSALYLCASSLGGGPYNEQFFGPGTRLTVL.

The chain has TRBV4-1 and TRBJ1-4; 8 bases match TRBD1. With V trimmed by 1 base and J by 4 bases, 14 bases remained unmatched. The CDR3 consists of 19 residues. Per the germline V gene, CDR1 is MGHRA and CDR2 is YSYEKL. CDR3 sequence (DNA): TGCGCCAGCAGCCAAGTCAGCCCCGGGACAGGTCCCGGTAATGAAAAACTGTTTTTT. Protein: CASSQVSPGTGPGNEKLFF.

J is TRBJ1-5 and V is TRBV5-8; a possible D gene is TRBD1 (5 bases). The CDR3 contains 15 residues. V was clipped by 3 bases and J by 2 bases, with 12 bases between them. CDR1 SGHTS and CDR2 YDEGEE come from the germline V gene. DNA of the CDR3: TGTGCCAGCAGCTGGGGACGGAAAGGCAATCAGCCCCAGCATTTT. Residues: CASSWGRKGNQPQHF.

The J gene is TRBJ2-1, the V gene TRBV4-1, with unresolved D. Trimming removed 3 bases at V and 5 bases at J, with 17 bases between. From germline, CDR1 is MGHRA and CDR2 YSYEKL. This CDR3 contains 16 residues. This CDR3 is CASSHHPDVRNNEQFF. In DNA, the CDR3 is TGCGCCAGCAGCCACCACCCGGACGTTAGAAACAATGAGCAGTTCTTC.

The chain joins TRBV28 to TRBJ2-7, with 9 bases matching TRBD1. From germline, CDR1 is MDHEN and CDR2 SYDVKM. The CDR3 sequence is 14 residues long. With 5 bases clipped from V and 3 bases from J, the junction kept 5 bases outside the gene matches. CDR3 residues: CASSPTGGLYEQYF. Here the CDR3 DNA reads TGTGCCAGCAGTCCAACAGGGGGCCTCTACGAGCAGTACTTC.

On this clone itself: Other DNA sequences in the same sample also yield this CDR3. The genes are TRBV5-1 and TRBJ2-3; 13 bases are a match to TRBD2. The V gene end was trimmed by 2 bases and the J gene end by 1 base; junction bases not matched to a gene: 1. The germline CDR1 and CDR2 sequences are SGHRS and YFSETQ. This CDR3 is built from 16 residues. CDR3 in amino acids: CASSLLAGGGTDTQYF. The DNA of the CDR3 is TGCGCCAGCAGCTTACTAGCGGGAGGGGGCACAGATACGCAGTATTTT.

This chain joins TRBV5-1 and TRBJ1-6; D might be TRBD1 (5 bases). Looked up from germline, CDR1 is SGHRS and CDR2 is YFSETQ. The CDR3 has 16 amino acids. V lost 4 bases, J lost 6 bases, and 17 bases lay in between. The CDR3, as DNA: TGCGCCAGCAGCATGACGGCGGGACGGATTAATTCACCCCTCCACTTT. It yields the protein CASSMTAGRINSPLHF.

V usage is TRBV2 and J usage is TRBJ2-1; D unresolved. This CDR3 region has 14 residues. With 3 bases removed from V and 7 bases from J, the gap between germline ends came to 13 bases. Germline V gives CDR1 SNHLY, CDR2 FYNNEI. CDR3 in amino acids: CASSDITATNEQFF. In DNA form, the CDR3 reads TGTGCCAGCAGTGATATAACAGCTACTAATGAGCAGTTCTTC.

The V gene is TRBV30, the J gene TRBJ2-5; D uncertain. Germline V gene lookup returns CDR1 GTSNPN and CDR2 SVGIG (reference sequence). V was pared by 0 bases and J by 4 bases, with 6 bases between. This CDR3 has 12 amino acids. The CDR3 sequence: CAWSVRSETQYF. CDR3 coding DNA: TGTGCCTGGAGTGTACGTTCAGAGACCCAGTACTTC.